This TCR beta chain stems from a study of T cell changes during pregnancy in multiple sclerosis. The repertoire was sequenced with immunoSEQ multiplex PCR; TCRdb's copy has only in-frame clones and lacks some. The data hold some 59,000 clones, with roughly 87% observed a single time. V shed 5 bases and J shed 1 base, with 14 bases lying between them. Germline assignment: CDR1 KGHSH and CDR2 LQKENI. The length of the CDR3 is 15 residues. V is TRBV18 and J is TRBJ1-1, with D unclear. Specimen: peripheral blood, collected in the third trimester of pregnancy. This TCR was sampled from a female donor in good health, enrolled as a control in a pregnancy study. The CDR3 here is CASSSAPTANTEAFF. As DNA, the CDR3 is TGTGCCAGCTCATCGGCCCCGACTGCGAACACTGAAGCTTTCTTT.